This T cell receptor beta chain was identified during a study of PD-L1 blockade in urothelial cancer. Study in general: Blood analysis was done at 3 weeks (second dose) and 6 weeks after treatment began. Researchers found blood samples held a median of approximately 150,000 T cells.

Every PCR was spiked with synthetic TCR analog templates. TCRdb's copy holds only in-frame clones and misses some; the assay was immunoSEQ multiplex PCR. Altogether some 97,000 clones are present, around 90% being singletons, with the ten largest covering 0.92%. Sequencing used PBMCs, obtained around atezolizumab (anti-PD-L1) treatment. The receptor was derived from a woman of 80 years or more with urothelial cancer.

In DNA, the CDR3 is TGTGCCAGCAGTTGGCAGGGGAGTCAGCCCCAGCATTTT. As protein: CASSWQGSQPQHF. J is TRBJ1-5 and V is TRBV28; D may be TRBD1 (6 bases). The CDR3 consists of 13 residues. Germline CDR1 is MDHEN and CDR2 is SYDVKM. Trimming removed 4 bases at V and 6 bases at J, with 10 bases between. Using reference TRBV28 and TRBJ1-5 for the parts outside the CDR3, the full variable domain is DVKVTQSSRYLVKRTGEKVFLECVQDMDHENMFWYRQDPGLGLRLIYFSYDVKMKEKGDIPEGYSVSREKKERFSLILESASTNQTSMYLCASSWQGSQPQHFGDGTRLSIL.